The T cell receptor (beta chain) under discussion was sequenced for a study of T cells expressing NK-cell markers. TCRdb reprocessed the 5' RACE reads, with one entry per CDR3 protein and no DNA. Its table lists approximately 150,000 distinct CDR3 sequences. This CDR3 region has 16 residues. CDR1 LGHNA and CDR2 YSLEER come from the germline V gene. V and J are TRBV4-3 and TRBJ2-2. Sequenced input: blood T cells: a sorted CD56 or NKG2C T cell subset, CD4+ or CD8+ T cells, or bulk PBMC T cells (not recorded which). The receptor was derived from a man between 18 and 35 years old in good health. This chain's CDR3 is CASSQEKWGNTGELFF.